One and the same sample provided the 13 T cell receptor beta chains below, sequenced in a study of cytomegalovirus exposure and HLA in healthy donors. Primers for the PCR totalled 60 Vbeta and 13 Jbeta. Clones were sequenced by immunoSEQ multiplex PCR, and TCRdb holds only the in-frame ones, with some missing. The sample lists 210,000 or so clones; over 70% were seen once. What was sequenced was PBMCs. The receptors derive from a boy younger than 10 in good health and CMV-seronegative.

The CDR3 here is CASSPDSAGGQPQHF. CDR3 nucleotide sequence: TGTGCCAGTAGTCCGGATAGTGCAGGGGGTCAGCCCCAGCATTTT. The chain uses TRBV19 and TRBJ1-5; 7 nucleotides align to TRBD1. The CDR3 loop spans 15 amino acids. Germline values: CDR1 LNHDA, CDR2 SQIVND (reference sequence). J was trimmed by 6 bases and V by 5 bases; bases with no gene match: 10.

The J gene is TRBJ1-5, the V gene TRBV5-1; 8 bases match TRBD1. Per the germline V gene, CDR1 is SGHRS and CDR2 is YFSETQ. The CDR3 sequence is 16 residues long. V lost 4 bases and J lost 1; bases outside the gene matches: 7. CDR3 residues: CASSPWGQESNQPQHF. CDR3 bases: TGCGCCAGCAGCCCCTGGGGACAGGAGAGCAATCAGCCCCAGCATTTT.

The chain uses TRBV25-1 and TRBJ1-2, with 8 bases fitting TRBD1. CDR3 length: 16 residues. Germline CDR1 MGHDK, CDR2 SYGVNS. Germline trimming cut 2 bases from V and 7 bases from J; bases unmatched to any gene: 12. CDR3 in amino acids: CASSEDRGSKWSGYTF. Written as DNA, the CDR3 is TGTGCCAGCAGTGAAGACAGGGGCTCGAAGTGGAGTGGCTACACCTTC.

V is TRBV9 and J is TRBJ2-7, with unresolved D. This CDR3 has 14 residues. V dropped 0 bases and J dropped 1 base, with 8 bases sitting between them. Germline values: CDR1 SGDLS, CDR2 YYNGEE. Written as DNA, the CDR3 is TGTGCCAGCAGCGTAGGAGGCCCATCCTACGAGCAGTACTTC. As protein: CASSVGGPSYEQYF.

This clone was recorded only once. CDR3 DNA: TGTGCCAGCAGCCTAACAGGGGGTGATACGCAGTATTTT. Residues: CASSLTGGDTQYF. V and J are TRBV5-4 and TRBJ2-3, with 8 bases lining up with TRBD1. Germline loops: CDR1 SGHNT, CDR2 YYREEE (reference sequence). The V and J ends lost 4 bases and 6 bases, in that order; junction bases with no gene match: 4. The CDR3 is 13 amino acids.

As to this clone: One end of the junction fails to match germline, which may point to a read error. CDR3 loop: CASSLLPRSSAGNTIYF. CDR3 DNA: TGTGCTAGCAGCTTACTACCCCGATCCTCCGCTGGAAACACCATATATTTT. The chain employs TRBV7-7 and TRBJ1-3; D not certain. This CDR3 is 17 amino acids long. In germline, CDR1 is SSHAT, CDR2 FNYEAQ (reference sequence). Combining the CDR3 with reference TRBV7-7 and TRBJ1-3 gives the whole variable domain GAGVSQSPRYKVTKRGQDVTLRCDPISSHATLYWYQQALGQGPEFLTYFNYEAQPDKSGLPSDRFSAERPEGSISTLTIQRTEQRDSAMYRCASSLLPRSSAGNTIYFGEGSWLTVV.

This chain joins TRBV19 and TRBJ1-2, with D hard to call. CDR3 length: 12 amino acids. V lost 5 bases to trimming and J lost 3 bases, with 7 bases between them. CDR1 is LNHDA and CDR2 is SQIVND in the germline V gene (reference sequence). The CDR3 DNA reads as TGTGCCAGTAGTTCGTCCTACTATGGCTACACCTTC. The encoded protein is CASSSSYYGYTF.

This rearrangement joins TRBV14 to TRBJ1-1, with a possible D match to TRBD1 (5 bases). The V and J ends lost 1 base and 4 bases respectively, with 13 bases between them. The germline CDR1 and CDR2 sequences are SGHDN and FVKESK. This CDR3 comprises 15 residues. The CDR3 DNA reads as TGTGCCAGCAGCCAAGGCGGGGGGTGGTTCACTGAAGCTTTCTTT. Translation: CASSQGGGWFTEAFF.

The genes are TRBV7-8 and TRBJ2-3; TRBD1 matches 10 bases. From germline, CDR1 is SGHVS and CDR2 FQNEAQ. J lost 0 bases, V lost 4 bases, and 4 bases had no gene match. The CDR3 spans 16 residues. In nucleotides, the CDR3 is TGTGCCAGCAGCTCAAGACAGGGGGCTAGCACAGATACGCAGTATTTT. Protein sequence: CASSSRQGASTDTQYF. Drawing the rest from reference TRBV7-8 and TRBJ2-3, the complete variable domain is GAGVSQSPRYKVAKRGQDVALRCDPISGHVSLFWYQQALGQGPEFLTYFQNEAQLDKSGLPSDRFFAERPEGSVSTLKIQRTQQEDSAVYLCASSSRQGASTDTQYFGPGTRLTVL.

The gene calls are TRBV30 and TRBJ2-1; 12 nucleotides line up with TRBD2. V was pared by 7 bases and J by 0 bases, with 10 bases of the junction left unmatched. This CDR3 is 17 amino acids long. In germline, CDR1 is GTSNPN, CDR2 SVGIG (reference sequence). The CDR3 region is CALGLAGVLTSYNEQFF. Here the CDR3 DNA reads TGTGCCTTGGGACTAGCGGGCGTCCTGACCTCCTACAATGAGCAGTTCTTC.

The V and J genes are TRBV2 and TRBJ2-2; 14 nucleotides match TRBD2. There are 17 residues in the CDR3. Per the germline V gene, CDR1 is SNHLY and CDR2 is FYNNEI. With 8 bases clipped from V and 0 bases from J, the junction kept 5 bases outside the gene matches. Here the CDR3 DNA reads TGTGCCAGCTGGGGACTAGCGGGAGTTACGAACACCGGGGAGCTGTTTTTT. Amino acid sequence: CASWGLAGVTNTGELFF.

The chain couples TRBV10-1 to TRBJ1-1; 8 bases agree with TRBD1. This CDR3 region has 15 residues. CDR1 and CDR2 (germline): WNHNN, SYGVQD (reference sequence). V shed 0 bases, J shed 5 bases, and the junction held 5 bases outside the gene matches. Written as DNA, the CDR3 is TGCGCCAGCAGTGAGTCCGCAGGGGGCGTTACTGAAGCTTTCTTT. It specifies CASSESAGGVTEAFF.

The V call is TRBV13, the J call TRBJ2-1; 13 bases are shared with TRBD2. The CDR3 runs 17 residues. Trimming at V came to 0 bases and at J to 10 bases, leaving 9 bases not matched to a gene. Germline CDR1 PRHDT, CDR2 FYEKMQ (reference sequence). CDR3 in DNA: TGTGCCAGCAGCTTAGGCCGCGGACTAGCGGGAGCTCAGGAGCAGTTCTTC. Translated, it gives CASSLGRGLAGAQEQFF.